This T cell receptor beta chain was identified during a study of CD8+CD57+ T cells in acquired aplastic anemia. About the research overall: Sorted CD4+ and CD8+ cells yielded around 3 ug of DNA on average. Healthy donors had, on average, about 9.9 million reads for their CD4+ cells. Broader study findings: Controls and patients did not differ significantly in CD8+ Simpson's diversity. Some 27 CD8+ CDR3 sequences were shared between patients and controls.

The CDR3 consists of 12 residues. The germline gives CDR1 ENHRY, CDR2 SYGVKD. V was clipped by 8 bases and J by 15 bases, with 17 bases between them. A note on this clonotype: What it recognizes is unknown.

According to the study, genomic DNA was the template for TCR beta VDJ and CDR3 profiling. TCRdb fed the reads into MiXCR, producing one record per CDR3 protein. The sample holds 150,000 to 200,000 distinct CDR3 sequences, under 55% seen once. This TCR came from a human donor in good health. This chain joins TRBV10-3 and TRBJ2-6; possible D gene TRBD1, 6 bases. The specimen sequenced was sorted CD4+, CD8+, or CD8+CD57+ T cells (not recorded which) from PBMCs. The CDR3 nucleotides are TGTGCCATCGGGACATCGTCCACCGCCCTGACTTTC. It is translated as CAIGTSSTALTF.